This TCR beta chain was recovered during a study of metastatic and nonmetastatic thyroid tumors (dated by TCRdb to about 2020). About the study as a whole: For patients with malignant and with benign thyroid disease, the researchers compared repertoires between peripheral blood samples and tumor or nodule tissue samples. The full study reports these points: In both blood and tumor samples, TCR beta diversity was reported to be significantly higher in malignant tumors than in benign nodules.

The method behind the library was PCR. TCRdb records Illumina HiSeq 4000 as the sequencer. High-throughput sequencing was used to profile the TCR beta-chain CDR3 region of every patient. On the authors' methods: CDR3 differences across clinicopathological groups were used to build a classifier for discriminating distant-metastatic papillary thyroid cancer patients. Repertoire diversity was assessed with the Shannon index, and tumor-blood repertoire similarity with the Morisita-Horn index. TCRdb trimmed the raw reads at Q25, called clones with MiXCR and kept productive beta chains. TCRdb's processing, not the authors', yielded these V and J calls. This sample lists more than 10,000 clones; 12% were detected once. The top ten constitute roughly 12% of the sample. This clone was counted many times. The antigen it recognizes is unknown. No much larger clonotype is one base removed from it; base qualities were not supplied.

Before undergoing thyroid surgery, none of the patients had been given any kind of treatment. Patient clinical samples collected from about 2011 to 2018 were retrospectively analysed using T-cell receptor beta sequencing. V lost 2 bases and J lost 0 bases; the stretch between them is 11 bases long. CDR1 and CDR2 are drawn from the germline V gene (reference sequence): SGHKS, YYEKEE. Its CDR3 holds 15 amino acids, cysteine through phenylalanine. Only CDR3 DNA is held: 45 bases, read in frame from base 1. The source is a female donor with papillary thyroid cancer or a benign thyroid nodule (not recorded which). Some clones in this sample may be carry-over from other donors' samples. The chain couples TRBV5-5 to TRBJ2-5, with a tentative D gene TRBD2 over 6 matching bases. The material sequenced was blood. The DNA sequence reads TGTGCCAGCAGCTTCCGGGGGATGTACCAAGAGACCCAGTACTTC. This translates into CASSFRGMYQETQYF.